Detailed here is one T cell receptor beta chain. The CDR3 has 12 residues. V lost 5 bases to trimming and J lost 8 bases, with 9 bases between them. Germline assignment: CDR1 MNHEY and CDR2 SVGAGI. The data originate from a study of blood T cell repertoires in COVID-19. Study-wide background: The United States, Italy and Spain were the sources of the acute and convalescent COVID-19 samples. Nucleic acid was either cDNA or gDNA, and it came from T cells, B-cell-depleted T cells, or PBMCs.

As processed by the authors: By means of reference gene primer amplification, nucleated cell counts were estimated. TCRdb's copy holds only in-frame clones and misses some; the assay was immunoSEQ multiplex PCR. V and J calls and clone size are those listed in that table; D and trimming were worked out from the DNA. The profile covers about 150,000 clones, with 70% to 90% appearing a single time and over 4% taken by the ten largest. The chain carries TRBV6-5 and TRBJ1-4; a possible D gene is TRBD1 (5 bases). This sequence was found in a woman between 45 and 65 years old with acute or convalescent COVID-19. Sequenced: peripheral blood. The CDR3 protein is CASSPREEKLFF. The CDR3 DNA reads as TGTGCCAGCAGTCCCAGGGAAGAAAAACTGTTTTTT.